Listed here is a single TCR beta chain. This sample was taken from a study of technical replicates of blood from a handful of donors. The CDR3 spans 11 residues. V lost 8 bases, J lost 5 bases, and 6 bases lay in between. Germline values: CDR1 LNHNV, CDR2 YYDKDF (reference sequence). Clones were read by immunoSEQ multiplex PCR, and TCRdb kept only the in-frame ones, dropping some. The top ten clones hold roughly 0.37% of a sample with some 87,000 clones, about nine tenths of them seen once. V gene TRBV15 combines with J gene TRBJ2-2; D gene unclear. This TCR came from a human donor in good health. Sequencing was carried out using T cells isolated from PBMCs. CDR3 nucleotides: TGTGCCACCTTCCAAACCGGGGAGCTGTTTTTT. As protein: CATFQTGELFF.